The present entry profiles one TCR beta chain with its context. There is no known antigen for this receptor. Base qualities are not at hand, and no much larger clone is one base apart. The data belong to a study of blood T cell repertoires in COVID-19 (dated by TCRdb to about 2020). Describing the broader study: Samples from collaborators originated in the United States, Italy and Spain and spanned both the acute and convalescent phases of COVID-19. The material from the prospective study consisted of cDNA or gDNA derived from T cells, B-cell-depleted T cells, or PBMCs. Subjects who had been exposed to COVID-19, were actively infected with it, or had recovered from it provided the deeply sampled blood TCRbeta repertoires that made up the dataset. The repertoires were made available in a free public database intended to serve as a resource for research on the immune response to SARS-CoV-2. Samples were obtained from the ongoing ImmuneRACE study (first 160 participants) and from approximately 1,200 subjects provided by 6 global collaborators. The sample metadata nearly always contained a de-identified subject ID, COVID-19 status, age in years and sex. Where available, HLA class I and class II types were taken from metadata supplied by the sample provider and were not determined by assay-based typing. The paper's findings and limits, for the study overall: The amount of clinical and demographic metadata varied by source and participant and was provided uncurated.

CDR1 MNHEY and CDR2 SMNVEV were looked up in the germline V gene (reference sequence). The CDR3 spans 16 residues, from the cysteine through the phenylalanine. Kept here is only the CDR3 DNA, which spans 48 bases and is read in frame from base 1. V is reduced by 0 bases and J by 0 bases, leaving a spacing of 10 bases between them. The immunoSEQ Assay, a bias-controlled multiplex PCR, was used to amplify TCRbeta CDR3 regions from genomic DNA. The paper's processing steps were these. The number of nucleated cells in each sample was estimated from the amplification of reference gene primers within the assay. To quantify the absolute abundance of each unique TCRbeta CDR3 rearrangement, sequence reads were collapsed and filtered. For each sample, productive Simpson clonality was calculated as the square root of Simpson's diversity index over productive rearrangements. TCRdb stores this immuneACCESS table with in-frame sequences only. Part of the clones is absent; in the studies checked, under half of the shortfall reflects unresolved V genes, and no reason is known for the rest. That table is the source of V, J and clone size, and D and trimming were worked out from the DNA. Present in this sample are some 110,000 clones, roughly 80% of which were seen just once. 15% of the sample rests with the top ten.

The collaborating institutions used their own protocols to collect whole blood in K2EDTA tubes. For TCRbeta analysis, collaborator samples were shipped as frozen whole blood, as isolated PBMCs, or as DNA extracted from either sample type. Recombination connected TRBV27 to TRBJ2-3; a tentative D match to TRBD2 spans 6 bases. The sequence was collected from a woman older than 75 with acute or convalescent COVID-19. The sequenced sample was peripheral blood. The CDR3 here reads CASSLSRTSSTDTQYF. The nucleotides read TGTGCCAGCAGTTTATCCCGAACTAGCAGCACAGATACGCAGTATTTT.